This T cell receptor beta chain comes out of a study of shared clonotypes between healthy human individuals. Overall study findings and caveats: A small donor pool kept down the genetic and exposure-history diversity that was represented. Approximately 5% of naive CD4 clonotypes were shared across a handful of donors.

Remarks on this clone: Its antigen is as yet unknown.

The CDR3 contains 14 residues. Trimming removed 1 base at V and 2 bases at J, with 5 bases between. CDR1 SEHNR and CDR2 FQNEAQ come from the germline V gene (reference sequence). An assay was performed, and its level was deep. The table came from immunoSEQ multiplex PCR; TCRdb's copy has only in-frame clones and leaves some out. In the table there are about 600,000 clones, roughly 97% of which are singletons. The sample taken for sequencing was naive CD4+ T cells sorted from blood. The subset was: CD45RA+ positively selected. The chain employs TRBV7-9 and TRBJ1-4; D unclear. This TCR was sampled from a woman aged 30 to 39 in good health. CDR3 bases: TGTGCCAGCAGCTTAGGGTGGACTAATGAAAAACTGTTTTTT. It translates to CASSLGWTNEKLFF.